This T cell receptor beta chain stems from a study of blood T cells in healthy people across ages (dated by TCRdb to the mid-2010s). Study-level background: Template switching captured roughly one uniquely barcoded TCR beta cDNA molecule per two T cells in model experiments. Using deep sequencing normalized with unique cDNA molecular identifiers, the study measured how TCR beta repertoire diversity changes with age. The donors were divided into four age groups: young (average approximately 17 years), middle-aged (approximately 39), aged (about 60) and long-lived (nearly 85). To avoid experimental bias, donors of different ages were distributed randomly across sequencing lanes. Using the same blood draw, the study looked at two additional independent replicas of 1 million unique cDNA reads for two donors, one aged 18 to 30 and the other aged 80 or older.

Paper-wide results and their limitations: Compared with the aged group, the long-lived group had more naive CD4+ T cells, fewer expanded clones and increased TCR diversity, suggesting age selection. As age increased, observed TCR beta diversity per million T cells dropped in a roughly linear way, and a significant reduction was already evident by age 40. Donor CMV infection status was unknown, potentially confounding age-related changes in expanded clonotypes. Bulk unsorted PBMC profiling prevented conclusive comparison of naive and antigen-experienced compartments. A strong correlation was found between observed TCR beta diversity and the percentage of naive T cells measured by flow cytometry. Estimates of total diversity from one million sequenced T cells were regarded as lower bounds and underestimates.

Donors were under 40 systemically healthy Caucasian individuals from Russia aged roughly 6 to 95 years. Ten milliliters of peripheral blood were drawn from each donor into EDTA-treated Vacutainer tubes. Ficoll-Paque density-gradient centrifugation was used to isolate PBMCs, with at least 7 million per sample. Total RNA was extracted from PBMCs with Trizol reagent, with at least 6 micrograms obtained per sample. For every donor, an aliquot of PBMCs went through flow cytometry to measure the percentages of naive CD45RAhigh/CD27high T cells. CDR1 and CDR2 (LGHNA, YNFKEQ) derive from the germline V gene. The CDR3 covers 15 residues, taking in both the cysteine and the phenylalanine. The read is trimmed to its CDR3 DNA, 45 bases read in frame from base 1. The germline ends are 13 bases apart after V is trimmed by 1 base and J by 3 bases. Library preparation employed 5' RACE. The instrument was an Illumina HiSeq 2500. A second roughly 6 to 11 cycle PCR used a sample-barcoded 5' primer and a J-beta primer mix. Each TCR beta cDNA molecule received a unique molecular identifier from a template-switch 5' adaptor carrying 12 random nucleotides. Each sample yielded at least 2.5 million CDR3-containing paired-end reads. First-strand cDNA was synthesized from all RNA with the Mint cDNA synthesis kit, primed by a TRBC-specific oligonucleotide. All cDNA was treated with uracil-DNA glycosylase and then went through a first 18-cycle PCR with the universal primers M1SS and BC2_uni_R. The original methods were these. For normalization, 1 million high-quality reads were randomly selected from each sample, with every read carrying a distinct molecular identifier. Instead of being binned into consensus sequences, reads that shared molecular identifiers were thrown out. MiTCR, set to a Q25 quality threshold and the strictest error-elimination algorithm, was used for CDR3 identification, clonotype clustering and error correction. A nonparametric unseen species model with Euler transformation was used to estimate a lower bound on total TCR beta diversity. Starting from the raw public reads, TCRdb applied fastp trimming at Q25, assembled clones with MiXCR and retained in-frame beta chains. A single entry per CDR3 protein holds the most common genes and DNA from its merged rows. The V and J calls come from TCRdb's annotation, not from the publication. Recorded for this sample are some 900,000 distinct CDR3 sequences; roughly 48% of them occurred a single time. The top ten clones comprise 13% of the sample.

This clonotype has more than one count but fewer than ten. The antigen it binds to is not known. No base qualities exist here, and no much larger clone lies one base off it. The V and J segments used are TRBV4-2 and TRBJ2-7; the D gene is possibly TRBD1 or TRBD2, each agreeing over 5 bases. The specimen was blood. This clonotype originated in a young man in good health. The DNA sequence is as follows: TGTGCCAGCAGCCAAGGACCCGGGGACCTCTACGAGCAGTACTTC. It specifies CASSQGPGDLYEQYF.